The 27 T cell receptor beta chains below were found in one sample sequenced in a study of spatial heterogeneity in lung cancer (dated 2019 in TCRdb). The library was generated by 5' RACE. TCRdb shows the sequencer as NextSeq 500. TCRdb reprocessing: public reads trimmed at Q25 with fastp, clones called with MiXCR, in-frame beta chains kept. Rows with one shared CDR3 protein collapse into an entry with the most common genes and DNA. The sample profile shows roughly 60,000 distinct CDR3 sequences; less than 10% of them were found once. The biggest ten clones account for less than 15% of the sample. The time point label, read with the paper, signifies: sample taken at primary tumor resection. Whole RNA extracted from tumor and nontumor lung tissue, or from cryopreserved PBMC samples, was used for TCR sequencing without cell sorting. The source was PBMCs, collected at surgery. The receptors here all came from a female donor with early-stage non-small cell lung cancer.

This clonotype was seen more than once but under ten times. This chain links TRBV12-3 or TRBV12-4 with TRBJ1-5; TRBD1 matches at 8 bases. The CDR3 has 17 residues. With 6 bases clipped from V and 0 bases from J, the junction kept 10 bases outside the gene matches. This chain's CDR3 is CASSLTRTGSSNQPQHF. The CDR3, as DNA: TGTGCCAGCAGCCTAACGAGGACAGGGAGTAGCAATCAGCCCCAGCATTTT.

This clonotype was detected ten times or more. The chain combines TRBV20-1 with TRBJ2-3, with a weak D call TRBD2 (6 bases). Between the trimmed V and J ends, which lost 5 bases and 6 bases, there was a span of 15 bases. The germline V gene has CDR1 DFQATT and CDR2 SNEGSKA (reference sequence). This CDR3 region has 13 residues. The CDR3 loop is CSAVVSGVDTQYF. CDR3 DNA: TGCAGTGCTGTGGTATCGGGGGTGGATACGCAGTATTTT.

The CDR3: CASSLAGGEAYGYTF. In nucleotides, the CDR3 is TGTGCCAGCAGCTTAGCAGGGGGTGAGGCGTATGGCTACACCTTC. The rearrangement joins TRBV7-6 to TRBJ1-2; TRBD1 is a possible D gene (6 bases). Per the germline V gene, CDR1 is SGHVS and CDR2 is FNYEAQ. The V and J ends lost 0 bases and 5 bases respectively, with 13 bases between them. CDR3 length equals 15 residues.

This clonotype was recorded a few times. The chain combines TRBV5-1 with TRBJ1-2; D is ambiguous. Germline loops: CDR1 SGHRS, CDR2 YFSETQ. V was pared by 6 bases and J by 2 bases, with 14 bases between. This CDR3 has 14 amino acids. CDR3 DNA: TGCGCCAGCACCCTCTCGCCAGGCAACTATGGCTACACCTTC. Translated, it gives CASTLSPGNYGYTF.

V usage is TRBV7-9 and J usage is TRBJ2-2, with TRBD2 matching over 10 bases. The CDR3 length is 15 residues. V shed 5 bases and J 4 bases; nucleotides not matched to a gene: 4. CDR1 and CDR2 (germline): SEHNR, FQNEAQ (reference sequence). The CDR3: CASSPGLAVTGELFF. CDR3 DNA: TGTGCCAGCAGCCCAGGACTAGCGGTCACCGGGGAGCTGTTTTTT.

This rearrangement joins TRBV5-1 to TRBJ2-1; D tentatively reads TRBD1 or TRBD2 (6 bases each). This CDR3 is 15 amino acids long. V dropped 3 bases and J dropped 4 bases, with 14 bases sitting between them. The germline V gene has CDR1 SGHRS and CDR2 YFSETQ. Written as DNA, the CDR3 is TGCGCCAGCAGCTCGTACAGGGAGGAGTACAATGAGCAGTTCTTC. It encodes CASSSYREEYNEQFF.

This clonotype was seen repeatedly, ten times or more. The chain recombines TRBV5-1 with TRBJ2-7, with D possibly TRBD1 on 7 matching bases. The germline V gene has CDR1 SGHRS and CDR2 YFSETQ. V gave up 4 bases and J gave up 4 bases, with 15 bases separating them. The CDR3 runs 14 residues. The CDR3 nucleotides read TGCGCCAGCAGCCCCGGACAGGAGGGGTACGAGCAGTACTTC. This encodes CASSPGQEGYEQYF.

This clonotype was found a few times. The chain uses TRBV20-1 and TRBJ1-5; D remains ambiguous. Germline-derived CDR1 and CDR2 are DFQATT and SNEGSKA (reference sequence). The CDR3 extends over 12 amino acids. V was clipped by 3 bases and J by 8 bases, with 11 bases between them. This CDR3 reads CSARDGNEPQHF. CDR3 in DNA: TGCAGTGCTAGGGACGGGAATGAGCCCCAGCATTTT.

This clonotype was counted many times. The chain is built from TRBV3-1 and TRBJ2-3; 8 bases line up with TRBD2. Germline-derived CDR1 and CDR2 are LGHDT and YNNKEL (reference sequence). The CDR3 contains 16 residues. The J segment lost 2 bases and the V segment lost 4 bases, leaving 8 bases of the junction unmatched. The CDR3 nucleotides are TGTGCCAGCAGCCTTGGAGCGGGAGAGTTCACAGATACGCAGTATTTT. This sequence encodes CASSLGAGEFTDTQYF.

This clonotype was found a few times. The chain is built from TRBV7-9 and TRBJ1-6, with D uncertain. CDR1 and CDR2 from the germline V gene are SEHNR and FQNEAQ (reference sequence). The CDR3 contains 14 residues. Trimming removed 4 bases from V and 7 bases from J, with 11 bases in between. Here the CDR3 reads CASSSLDGNSPLHF. Written as DNA, the CDR3 is TGTGCCAGCAGCTCCCTGGACGGAAATTCACCCCTCCACTTT.

In this sample, this clonotype turned up a few times. The CDR3 is CASSPARSSVGQYF. In DNA, the CDR3 is TGTGCCAGCAGCCCCGCGAGGTCTTCAGTGGGGCAGTACTTC. The chain couples TRBV3-1 to TRBJ2-7; D is ambiguous. The CDR3 loop spans 14 amino acids. V was shortened by 4 bases and J by 9 bases, with 19 bases between the two germline ends. Germline V gives CDR1 LGHDT, CDR2 YNNKEL (reference sequence).

This clonotype was counted between two and nine times. The chain employs TRBV12-3 or TRBV12-4 and TRBJ1-1; possible D gene TRBD1, 6 bases. This CDR3 is 14 amino acids long. Trimming cost V 2 bases and J 5 bases, with 12 bases left between them. In DNA, the CDR3 is TGTGCCAGCAGTTTATTGACAGGCGAAACTGAAGCTTTCTTT. Translating it yields CASSLLTGETEAFF.

In regard to this clonotype: The junction differs from germline at one of its ends, possibly a read error. The chain combines TRBV20-1 with TRBJ1-5; D is possibly TRBD1 (5 bases). Germline V lookup: CDR1 DFQATT, CDR2 SNEGSKA (reference sequence). CDR3 size: 13 residues. The CDR3 is CSARDPSNQPRHF. DNA of the CDR3: TGCAGTGCCCGGGACCCTAGCAATCAGCCCCGGCATTTT.

This sequence joins TRBV6-5 and TRBJ1-1; a weak D match, TRBD1 (5 bases). Germline CDR1 and CDR2: MNHEY and SVGAGI. The CDR3 is 14 amino acids. The ends were cut back, 0 bases at V and 6 bases at J, with 11 bases in the middle. The DNA of the CDR3 is TGTGCCAGCAGTTACTCGAAGGGGAAGGCTGAAGCTTTCTTT. Protein sequence: CASSYSKGKAEAFF.

This clonotype was recorded a few times. V and J are TRBV6-5 and TRBJ2-3; possible D gene TRBD2, 5 bases. Germline V gene lookup returns CDR1 MNHEY and CDR2 SVGAGI. Trimming removed 7 bases at V and 0 bases at J, with 11 bases between. This CDR3 region has 14 residues. CDR3 coding DNA: TGTGCCAGCATGGGAGCGGTAAGCACAGATACGCAGTATTTT. It encodes CASMGAVSTDTQYF.

There are a few counts of this clonotype. The chain is built from TRBV6-6 and TRBJ1-2; tentative D call: TRBD1 (6 bases). Germline assignment: CDR1 MNHNY and CDR2 SVGAGI (reference sequence). The CDR3 contains 14 residues. V was pared by 2 bases and J by 3 bases, with 10 bases between. The CDR3 DNA is TGTGCCAGCAGTTACCCGACAGGAGACTATGGCTACACCTTC. Translating gives CASSYPTGDYGYTF.

This clonotype is medium-sized. The chain uses TRBV29-1 and TRBJ2-5; D perhaps matches TRBD2 (6 bases). The CDR3 runs 16 residues. Trimming removed 3 bases from V and 1 base from J, with 18 bases in between. Germline V gene data show CDR1 as SQVTM and CDR2 as ANQGSEA. As DNA, the CDR3 is TGCAGCGTTGATGATCGGGAGTCGGTCCTCCAAGAGACCCAGTACTTC. Translated, it gives CSVDDRESVLQETQYF.

The rearrangement uses TRBV6-1 and TRBJ1-1; D is unclear. The germline V gene has CDR1 MNHNS and CDR2 SASEGT. There are 14 residues in the CDR3. V dropped 3 bases and J dropped 1 base, with 9 bases sitting between them. This CDR3 reads CASSERHENTEAFF. Here the CDR3 DNA reads TGTGCCAGCAGTGAGCGGCATGAGAACACTGAAGCTTTCTTT.

This clonotype has just a few counts. V usage is TRBV18 and J usage is TRBJ2-7; 7 bases match TRBD2. Germline CDR1 KGHSH, CDR2 LQKENI. J lost 6 bases, V lost 4 bases, and 9 bases had no gene match. The CDR3 runs 14 residues. As DNA, the CDR3 is TGTGCCAGCTCACTACCCTCGGGGGGACGCGAGCAGTACTTC. Translation gives CASSLPSGGREQYF.

This clonotype was counted ten times or more. The chain links TRBV5-5 to TRBJ2-7; D is possibly TRBD1 (5 bases). From germline, CDR1 is SGHKS and CDR2 YYEKEE (reference sequence). CDR3 length: 15 amino acids. V was shortened by 0 bases and J by 5 bases, with 15 bases between the two germline ends. CDR3 DNA: TGTGCCAGCAGCTTGGGTCTAGGGGCGAGGAACGAGCAGTACGTC. Its protein product is CASSLGLGARNEQYV.

At least ten counts were recorded for this clonotype. This chain links TRBV6-1 with TRBJ2-2; 7 bases are shared with TRBD1. The trim removed 5 bases at V and 5 bases at J, leaving 11 bases unmatched. CDR3 length: 16 amino acids. Germline V gives CDR1 MNHNS, CDR2 SASEGT. The CDR3 region has the DNA TGTGCCAGCAGTACCCGACAGGGCAGGAGGACCGGGGAGCTGTTTTTT. Amino acids: CASSTRQGRRTGELFF.

This clonotype was counted a few times. The rearrangement links TRBV6-1 to TRBJ1-2, with a possible D match to TRBD1 (5 bases). The CDR3 covers 14 residues. Germline V lookup: CDR1 MNHNS, CDR2 SASEGT. V was trimmed by 6 bases and J by 1 base, leaving 12 bases between them. This chain's CDR3 is CASSQAGGNYGYTF. The CDR3 DNA follows: TGTGCCAGCAGCCAAGCGGGGGGTAACTATGGCTACACCTTC.

This clonotype was counted ten times or more. The J gene is TRBJ1-5, the V gene TRBV27, with D possibly TRBD1 on 6 matching bases. The ends were cut back, 4 bases at V and 5 bases at J, with 12 bases in the middle. Germline CDR1 MNHEY, CDR2 SMNVEV (reference sequence). CDR3 length: 14 residues. The CDR3 nucleotides are TGTGCCAGCAGTTCCGGGACATGGCATCAGCCCCAGCATTTT. This sequence encodes CASSSGTWHQPQHF.

This clonotype was observed a few times. J is TRBJ1-2 and V is TRBV3-1, with D possibly matching TRBD1 (6 bases). Germline assignment: CDR1 LGHDT and CDR2 YNNKEL (reference sequence). The ends were cut back, 3 bases at V and 8 bases at J, with 10 bases in the middle. The CDR3 covers 12 residues. CDR3 protein: CASSHQGQGYTF. CDR3 nucleotides: TGTGCCAGCAGCCATCAAGGACAGGGCTACACCTTC.

The V and J genes are TRBV12-3 or TRBV12-4 and TRBJ2-2, with a weak D call TRBD1 (6 bases). The V end was cut by 6 bases, the J end by 9 bases, with 11 bases between. The CDR3 runs 12 residues. The CDR3 sequence: CASSLGQRELFF. The CDR3 nucleotides are TGTGCCAGCAGCCTTGGACAGCGGGAGCTGTTTTTT.

Only a few counts were recorded for this clonotype. The V and J genes are TRBV6-2 or TRBV6-3 and TRBJ2-2; TRBD2 matches at 13 bases. Germline CDR1 reads MNHEY; CDR2 reads SVGEGT. This CDR3 has 16 amino acids. J lost 0 bases, V lost 6 bases, and 1 base had no gene match. CDR3 in DNA: TGTGCCAGCAGCGGACTAGCGGGGGCGAACACCGGGGAGCTGTTTTTT. Its protein is CASSGLAGANTGELFF.

This clonotype was seen a handful of times. The chain has TRBV21-1 and TRBJ1-1. TRBV21-1 is a documented pseudogene. The CDR3 is 19 amino acids. The CDR3 protein is CASSKEGEKRGWAATEAFF. In DNA, the CDR3 is TGTGCCAGCAGCAAAGAGGGTGAAAAACGCGGTTGGGCTGCCACTGAAGCTTTCTTT.